The subject of this entry is one TCR beta chain. Original processing methods: Scientists estimated how many nucleated cells there were by amplifying reference gene primers. Generated by immunoSEQ multiplex PCR, the TCRdb table keeps only in-frame clones and is missing some. The D gene and trimming were derived from the DNA, and the V and J assignments and clone size from that table. The table lists fewer than 50,000 clones, just under 80% of them singletons. These data are taken from a study of blood T cell repertoires in COVID-19. Study-level information: The United States, Italy and Spain provided the acute and convalescent COVID-19 samples. Nucleic acid was either cDNA or gDNA, and it came from T cells, B-cell-depleted T cells, or PBMCs.

V was shortened by 6 bases and J by 7 bases, with 16 bases between the two germline ends. This CDR3 contains 15 residues. Germline CDR1 and CDR2: SEHNR and FQNEAQ (reference sequence). The sequencing sample was made of peripheral blood. The gene calls are TRBV7-9 and TRBJ1-6; D is possibly TRBD1 (6 bases). The receptor was derived from a man at least 80 years old with active or convalescent COVID-19. CDR3 loop: CASSFTGSQNSPLHF. The CDR3 DNA reads as TGTGCCAGCAGTTTCACAGGGAGTCAGAATTCACCCCTCCACTTT.